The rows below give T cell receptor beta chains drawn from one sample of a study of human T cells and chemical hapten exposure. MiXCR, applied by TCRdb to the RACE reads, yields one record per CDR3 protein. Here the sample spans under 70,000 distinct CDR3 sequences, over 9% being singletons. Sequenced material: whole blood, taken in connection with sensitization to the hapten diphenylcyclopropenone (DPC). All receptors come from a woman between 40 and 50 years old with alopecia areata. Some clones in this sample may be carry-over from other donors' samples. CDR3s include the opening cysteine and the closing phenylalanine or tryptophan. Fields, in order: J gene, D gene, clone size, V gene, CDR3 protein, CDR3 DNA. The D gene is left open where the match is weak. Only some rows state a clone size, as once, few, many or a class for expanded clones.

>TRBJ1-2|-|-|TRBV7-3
CASSLIVQGRDGYTF
TGTGCCAGCAGCTTAATCGTCCAGGGTCGAGATGGCTACACCTTC
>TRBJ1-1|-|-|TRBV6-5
CASSPLGGRNTEAFF
TGTGCCAGCAGTCCCCTAGGGGGGCGAAACACTGAAGCTTTCTTT
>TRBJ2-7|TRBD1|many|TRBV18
CASSLPGTASYEQYF
TGTGCCAGCTCACTCCCCGGGACAGCGTCCTACGAGCAGTACTTC
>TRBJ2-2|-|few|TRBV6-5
CASLGWKGVTGELFF
TGTGCCAGCCTTGGCTGGAAGGGGGTTACCGGGGAGCTGTTTTTT
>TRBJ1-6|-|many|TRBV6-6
CASTRLTNSPLHF
TGTGCCAGCACTCGACTGACCAATTCACCCCTCCACTTT
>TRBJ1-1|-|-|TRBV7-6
CASSLNRGTEAFF
TGTGCCAGCAGCTTAAATCGGGGAACTGAAGCTTTCTTT
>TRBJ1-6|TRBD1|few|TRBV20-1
CSARARGTGVWNSPLHF
TGCAGTGCCAGAGCCCGCGGGACAGGGGTTTGGAATTCACCCCTCCACTTT
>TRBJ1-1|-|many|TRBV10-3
CAITRDRTNTEAFF
TGTGCCATCACTCGAGACAGAACTAACACTGAAGCTTTCTTT
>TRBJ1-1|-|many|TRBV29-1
CSVAVSAVNTEAFF
TGCAGCGTTGCCGTCTCGGCGGTGAACACTGAAGCTTTCTTT
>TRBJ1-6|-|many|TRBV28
CASSFPQGQTYSPLHF
TGTGCCAGCAGTTTCCCACAAGGACAGACGTATTCACCCCTCCACTTT
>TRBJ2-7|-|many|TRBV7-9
CASSDYSSYEQYF
TGTGCCAGCAGCGACTACAGCTCCTACGAGCAGTACTTC
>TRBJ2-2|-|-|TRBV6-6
CASSHTPWGAGELFF
TGTGCCAGCAGTCACACCCCGTGGGGGGCCGGGGAGCTGTTTTTT
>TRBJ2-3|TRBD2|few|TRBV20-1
CSARQLAGGHTDTQYF
TGCAGTGCTAGACAACTAGCGGGGGGCCACACAGATACGCAGTACTTT
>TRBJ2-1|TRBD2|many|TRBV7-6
CASSLTSGAYNEQFF
TGTGCCAGCAGTCTCACTAGCGGAGCCTACAATGAGCAGTTCTTC
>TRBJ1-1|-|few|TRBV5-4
CASSLRDMNTEAFF
TGTGCCAGCAGCTTGAGGGATATGAACACTGAAGCTTTCTTT
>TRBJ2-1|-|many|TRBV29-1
CSVVRTYNEQFF
TGCAGCGTTGTAAGGACTTACAATGAGCAGTTCTTC
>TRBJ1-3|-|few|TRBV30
CAWSVTSSGIRNTIYF
TGTGCCTGGAGTGTTACGTCGTCGGGAATAAGAAACACCATATATTTT
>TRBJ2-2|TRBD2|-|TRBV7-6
CASSSPGLAVTGELFF
TGTGCCAGCAGCTCTCCGGGACTAGCGGTTACCGGGGAGCTGTTTTTT
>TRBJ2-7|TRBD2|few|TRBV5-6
CASSPPGLAGGSYEQYF
TGTGCCAGCAGCCCCCCGGGACTAGCGGGGGGTTCCTACGAGCAGTACTTC